This entry lists 18 T cell receptor beta chains sequenced from one sample in a study of spatial heterogeneity in lung cancer. Study conclusions and caveats: Tumor mutation counts were tracked by expanded intratumoral alpha and beta TCR counts.

The time point denotes: sample taken at primary tumor resection. The antigens these receptors bind are not known. TCRdb itself ran the 5' RACE reads through MiXCR, one entry per CDR3 protein. Of roughly 9,300 distinct CDR3 sequences detected, roughly 6.7% appear once; the ten largest clones hold roughly 28%. The specimen was lung tumor tissue, collected at surgery. The receptor set was obtained from a male donor with early-stage non-small cell lung cancer.

Judged by abundance, this clonotype is large. The chain recombines TRBV6-5 with TRBJ1-6, with a possible D match to TRBD1 (6 bases). V was pared by 5 bases and J by 1 base, with 15 bases between. The germline V gene has CDR1 MNHEY and CDR2 SVGAGI. There are 17 residues in the CDR3. This CDR3 is CASSPGAEESYNSPLHF. CDR3 DNA sequence: TGTGCCAGCAGTCCGGGGGCAGAAGAGTCCTATAATTCACCCCTCCACTTT.

This clonotype was counted a few times. This chain links TRBV20-1 with TRBJ1-1; 7 bases are shared with TRBD1. The CDR3 sequence is 14 residues long. Germline assignment: CDR1 DFQATT and CDR2 SNEGSKA (reference sequence). With 3 bases clipped from V and 1 base from J, the junction kept 5 bases outside the gene matches. The CDR3 sequence: CSARLQGKNTEAFF. The CDR3 DNA is TGCAGTGCTAGGTTACAGGGGAAGAACACTGAAGCTTTCTTT.

Ten or more counts support this clonotype. The gene calls are TRBV29-1 and TRBJ1-1, with D maybe TRBD1 (5 bases). The CDR3 loop spans 12 amino acids. Between the trimmed V and J ends, which lost 4 bases and 4 bases, there was a span of 10 bases. Germline CDR1 reads SQVTM; CDR2 reads ANQGSEA. CDR3 coding DNA: TGCAGCGTTGTGGAGGGACCCACTGAAGCTTTCTTT. It translates to CSVVEGPTEAFF. Full variable domain (outside the CDR3, taken from reference TRBV29-1 and TRBJ1-1): SAVISQKPSRDICQRGTSLTIQCQVDSQVTMMFWYRQQPGQSLTLIATANQGSEATYESGFVIDKFPISRPNLTFSTLTVSNMSPEDSSIYLCSVVEGPTEAFFGQGTRLTVV.

The V gene is TRBV7-9, the J gene TRBJ1-3; TRBD1 is a possible D gene (6 bases). V lost 10 bases to trimming and J lost 1 base, with 14 bases between them. CDR3 length: 14 amino acids. CDR1 is SEHNR, CDR2 FQNEAQ, per germline (reference sequence). DNA for the CDR3: TGTGCCAAAGCGGACAGCACATCTGGAAACACCATATATTTT. This encodes CAKADSTSGNTIYF.

This chain joins TRBV27 and TRBJ2-3; D ambiguous. V was trimmed by 3 bases and J by 3 bases, leaving 7 bases between them. CDR1 and CDR2 (germline): MNHEY, SMNVEV (reference sequence). The CDR3 extends over 13 amino acids. In nucleotides, the CDR3 is TGTGCCAGCAGTTTTAGAAGGACAGATACGCAGTATTTT. Protein sequence: CASSFRRTDTQYF.

This clonotype was seen a few times. J is TRBJ1-2 and V is TRBV7-2; D is perhaps TRBD1 (6 bases). This CDR3 region has 15 residues. V shed 4 bases and J shed 5 bases, with 17 bases lying between them. Germline V gives CDR1 SGHTA, CDR2 FQGNSA. The CDR3 DNA follows: TGTGCCAGCAGCTCTATATGGGGGGCGCGTTATGGCTACACCTTC. It specifies CASSSIWGARYGYTF.

This clonotype was observed at least ten times. The chain combines TRBV27 with TRBJ1-5; a possible D gene is TRBD1 (5 bases). CDR1 is MNHEY, CDR2 SMNVEV, per germline (reference sequence). Trimming cost V 0 bases and J 5 bases, with 14 bases left between them. This CDR3 is built from 16 residues. The CDR3 region has the DNA TGTGCCAGCAGTTTATCCATCGGGGACCGGGATCAGCCCCAGCATTTT. It translates to CASSLSIGDRDQPQHF.

At least ten counts were recorded for this clonotype. The chain has TRBV19 and TRBJ1-2; 7 positions agree with TRBD1. CDR3 length: 17 residues. Germline values: CDR1 LNHDA, CDR2 SQIVND (reference sequence). V lost 5 bases and J lost 4; bases outside the gene matches: 16. The CDR3 DNA reads as TGTGCCAGTAGTTTACAATCCGGGACAGTCAACCCCTATGGCTACACCTTC. The encoded protein is CASSLQSGTVNPYGYTF.

This clonotype has a count of ten or more. The chain couples TRBV4-1 to TRBJ2-4; 7 bases fit TRBD1. Germline CDR1 and CDR2: MGHRA and YSYEKL. The CDR3 length is 14 residues. The junction had 4 bases not matched to a gene; V was cut back by 7 bases and J by 1 base. The CDR3 nucleotides are TGCGCCAGCACCCAGACAGGGGCCAAAAACATTCAGTACTTC. Translated: CASTQTGAKNIQYF.

This clonotype was found many times. The chain employs TRBV29-1 and TRBJ2-3; TRBD2 might be the D (6 bases). Germline CDR1 is SQVTM and CDR2 is ANQGSEA. The V end was cut by 7 bases, the J end by 5 bases, with 16 bases between. The CDR3 extends over 13 amino acids. CDR3 in DNA: TGCAGCGCACAGGAGATGGGGGGAGATACGCAGTATTTT. Translation: CSAQEMGGDTQYF.

This chain connects TRBV5-1 to TRBJ2-2; D is tentatively TRBD1 or TRBD2 (5 bases each). The CDR3 extends over 16 amino acids. Germline CDR1 SGHRS, CDR2 YFSETQ. The ends were cut back, 2 bases at V and 6 bases at J, with 17 bases in the middle. The CDR3 here is CASSLGDGGDAGELFF. The CDR3 nucleotides read TGCGCCAGCAGCTTAGGGGACGGAGGCGACGCCGGGGAGCTGTTTTTT.

This clonotype was counted ten times or more. The chain is built from TRBV5-6 and TRBJ2-2, with TRBD1 identical over 8 bases. The CDR3 loop spans 16 amino acids. V was pared by 1 base and J by 4 bases, with 6 bases of the junction left unmatched. Germline-derived CDR1 and CDR2 are SGHDT and YYEEEE. In nucleotides, the CDR3 is TGTGCCAGCAGCTTGCAGGGGGCGCGAATCACCGGGGAGCTGTTTTTT. Protein sequence: CASSLQGARITGELFF.

The sample holds many counts of this clonotype. J is TRBJ2-6 and V is TRBV4-3; D assignment may be TRBD1 or TRBD2 (5 bases each). The length of the CDR3 is 17 residues. Germline V lookup: CDR1 LGHNA, CDR2 YSLEER. The germline V and J ends were trimmed by 1 base and 4 bases, with 14 bases remaining between them. The CDR3 bases are TGCGCCAGCAGCCAAGGCAACCGTGGGACCGGGGCCAACGTCCTGACTTTC. As protein: CASSQGNRGTGANVLTF.

This clonotype was seen repeatedly, ten times or more. This sequence joins TRBV5-1 and TRBJ2-5; D is undetermined. V lost 1 base and J 0 bases, leaving 1 base between the germline ends. The germline CDR1 and CDR2 sequences are SGHRS and YFSETQ. The CDR3 is 12 residues long. The CDR3 DNA reads as TGCGCCAGCAGCTTGTACCAAGAGACCCAGTACTTC. This sequence encodes CASSLYQETQYF.

This clonotype was counted ten times or more. This chain connects TRBV28 to TRBJ1-1, with D uncertain. Trimming took off 2 bases at V and 6 bases at J, with 10 bases between the two ends. CDR3 size: 13 residues. CDR1 MDHEN and CDR2 SYDVKM come from the germline V gene. This chain's CDR3 is CASSLGQDAEAFF. For the CDR3, the DNA is TGTGCCAGCAGTTTAGGGCAGGACGCTGAAGCTTTCTTT.

This chain joins TRBV7-3 and TRBJ2-3; 8 bases align to TRBD2. This CDR3 contains 14 residues. The J segment lost 4 bases and the V segment lost 3 bases, leaving 3 bases of the junction unmatched. Germline V CDR1 and CDR2: SGHTA, FQGTGA. This chain's CDR3 is CASSFGTSADTQYF. The CDR3 DNA sequence: TGTGCCAGCAGCTTCGGGACTAGTGCAGATACGCAGTATTTT.

This clonotype has ten or more counts. This sequence joins TRBV11-2 and TRBJ2-5; 13 bases line up with TRBD2. Germline CDR1 and CDR2: SGHAT and FQNNGV. Trimming cost V 5 bases and J 1 base; bases outside gene matches: 1. The CDR3 runs to 15 residues. The CDR3 nucleotides read TGTGCCAGCAGCCGACTAGCGGGGGGCCAAGAGACCCAGTACTTC. It codes for CASSRLAGGQETQYF.

This clonotype is judged medium-sized. The chain is built from TRBV5-8 and TRBJ1-3, with a weak D call TRBD1 (5 bases). The V end was cut by 4 bases, the J end by 0 bases, with 14 bases between. Germline V gene lookup returns CDR1 SGHTS and CDR2 YDEGEE. The CDR3 consists of 16 residues. The CDR3 here is CASSPKSDISGNTIYF. Written as DNA, the CDR3 is TGTGCCAGCAGCCCCAAATCGGACATCTCTGGAAACACCATATATTTT.